A selection of T cell receptor beta chains follows, all from one sample in a study of regulatory T cells in long-lasting Graves disease. TCRdb recomputed calls from the multiplex PCR reads with MiXCR, one row per CDR3 protein. Of 620,000 or so distinct CDR3 sequences in the sample, about 16% are singletons; the top ten hold about 17%. This sample was also put to use in a study of T cells in Graves' hyperthyroidism and ophthalmopathy.

Material: peripheral blood mononuclear cells (PBMCs), obtained at new diagnosis, from a patient treated with antithyroid drugs. All receptors derive from a woman younger than 45 with Graves disease. Each CDR3 is given without its conserved first and last residue.

TRBV30	9	TRBJ1-2	ASTPNYGYT
TRBV30	13	TRBJ1-5	AWNPGRVEGQPQH
TRBV7-2	14	TRBJ2-4	ASSLEVGRAKNIQY
TRBV30	13	TRBJ2-1	AWSPGTAKNNEQF
TRBV7-2	13	TRBJ2-7	ASSPTSGGSYEQY
TRBV6-5	12	TRBJ1-3	ASSYVRGGNTIY
TRBV5-1	13	TRBJ2-1	ASSLGGRVTDEQF
TRBV6-2/TRBV6-3	14	TRBJ2-3	ASSLSGSLLTDTQY
TRBV28	12	TRBJ1-1	ASSRYGAYTEAF
TRBV18	12	TRBJ1-2	ASSPGGIPYGYT
TRBV14	12	TRBJ2-4	ASSQAHWINIQY
TRBV12-3/TRBV12-4	10	TRBJ2-6	ASREEGAVLT
TRBV2	10	TRBJ1-6	ASRAEDSPLH
TRBV6-1	14	TRBJ1-2	ASSRTGRGGEDGYT
TRBV10-3	13	TRBJ2-5	AISDSGSRGETQY
TRBV12-3/TRBV12-4	13	TRBJ1-1	ASSFGTGANTEAF
TRBV28	14	TRBJ2-7	ASSSGWGRVTYEQY
TRBV24-1	13	TRBJ2-3	ATRSSGRDVDTQY
TRBV2	11	TRBJ2-2	ASRGLAPGELF
TRBV19	11	TRBJ1-2	ASSMMTGSGYT
TRBV7-9	13	TRBJ2-3	ASSQPLLRTDTQY
TRBV27	13	TRBJ2-3	ASRFVAGNTDTQY
TRBV6-1	13	TRBJ1-5	ATRETGGAHQPQH
TRBV3-1	13	TRBJ2-5	ASSQDPGLVETQY
TRBV11-2	15	TRBJ2-1	ASSLSPLRGGVDEQF